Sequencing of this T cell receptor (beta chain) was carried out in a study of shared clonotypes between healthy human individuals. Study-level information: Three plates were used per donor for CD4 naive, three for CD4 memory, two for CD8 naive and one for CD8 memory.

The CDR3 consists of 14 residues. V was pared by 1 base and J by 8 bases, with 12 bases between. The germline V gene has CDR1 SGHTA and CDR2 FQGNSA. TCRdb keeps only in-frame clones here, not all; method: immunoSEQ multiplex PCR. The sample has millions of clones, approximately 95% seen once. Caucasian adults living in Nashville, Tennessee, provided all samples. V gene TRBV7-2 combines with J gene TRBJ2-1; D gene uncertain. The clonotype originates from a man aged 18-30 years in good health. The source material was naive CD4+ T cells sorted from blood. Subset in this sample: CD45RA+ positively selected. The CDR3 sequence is CASSLERAFDEQFF. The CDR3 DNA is TGTGCCAGCAGCTTAGAAAGAGCGTTCGATGAGCAGTTCTTC.